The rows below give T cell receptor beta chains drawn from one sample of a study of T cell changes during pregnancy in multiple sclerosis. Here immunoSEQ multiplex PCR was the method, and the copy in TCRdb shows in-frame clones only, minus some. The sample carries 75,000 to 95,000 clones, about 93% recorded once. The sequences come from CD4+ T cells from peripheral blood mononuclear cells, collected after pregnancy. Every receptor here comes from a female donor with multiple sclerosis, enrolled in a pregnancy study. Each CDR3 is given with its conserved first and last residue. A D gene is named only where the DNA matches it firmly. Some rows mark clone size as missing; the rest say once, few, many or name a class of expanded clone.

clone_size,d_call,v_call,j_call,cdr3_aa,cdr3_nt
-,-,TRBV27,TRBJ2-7,CASSFRGTYEQYF,TGTGCCAGCAGTTTCCGGGGAACCTACGAGCAGTACTTC
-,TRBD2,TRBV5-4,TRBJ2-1,CASSPDGTTAYNEQFF,TGTGCCAGCAGCCCGGACGGGACTACCGCCTACAATGAGCAGTTCTTC
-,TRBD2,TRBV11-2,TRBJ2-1,CASSSTSGRGLNEQFF,TGTGCCAGCAGCTCGACTAGCGGGAGGGGGTTGAATGAGCAGTTCTTC
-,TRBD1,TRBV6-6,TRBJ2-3,CASRDNDRVLDTQYF,TGTGCCAGCAGAGACAACGACAGGGTCCTCGATACGCAGTATTTT
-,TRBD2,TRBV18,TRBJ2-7,CASTDRVGLAGAYEQYF,TGTGCCAGCACAGACAGGGTCGGACTAGCGGGGGCCTACGAGCAGTACTTC
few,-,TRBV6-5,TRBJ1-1,CASSYSGGRWGAEAFF,TGTGCCAGCAGTTACTCGGGAGGGAGGTGGGGCGCTGAAGCTTTCTTT
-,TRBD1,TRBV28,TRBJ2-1,CASEGQGQRYNEQFF,TGTGCCAGCGAGGGCCAGGGACAGAGATACAATGAGCAGTTCTTC
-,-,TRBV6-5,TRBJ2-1,CASSWSPLSYNEQFF,TGTGCCAGCAGTTGGAGTCCTCTCTCCTACAATGAGCAGTTCTTC
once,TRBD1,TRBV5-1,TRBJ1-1,CASSPTGAKRNTEAFF,TGCGCCAGCAGTCCGACAGGGGCAAAGCGGAACACTGAAGCTTTCTTT
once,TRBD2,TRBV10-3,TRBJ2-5,CAIGAGGGETQYF,TGTGCCATTGGAGCGGGAGGGGGGGAGACCCAGTACTTC
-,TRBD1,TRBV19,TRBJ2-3,CASSPGGQGDTQYF,TGTGCCAGTAGTCCGGGGGGACAGGGGGATACGCAGTATTTT
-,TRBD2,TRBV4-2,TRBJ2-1,CASSQLAGDLSEQFF,TGTGCCAGCAGCCAACTAGCGGGAGATTTAAGTGAGCAGTTCTTC
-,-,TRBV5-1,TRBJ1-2,CASREGQANYGYTF,TGCGCCAGCAGAGAGGGACAAGCTAACTATGGCTACACCTTC
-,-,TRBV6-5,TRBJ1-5,CATSAEGQPQHF,TGTGCCACCTCGGCGGAGGGTCAGCCCCAGCATTTT
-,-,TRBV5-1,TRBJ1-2,CASSLFADLGGESGYTF,TGCGCCAGCAGCTTGTTTGCTGATCTAGGGGGAGAAAGTGGCTACACCTTC
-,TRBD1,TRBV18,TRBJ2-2,CASSSNRGWDTGELFF,TGTGCCAGCTCATCCAACAGGGGTTGGGACACCGGGGAGCTGTTTTTT
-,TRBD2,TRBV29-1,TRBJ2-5,CSVGNAGGLFGETQYF,TGCAGCGTTGGTAACGCGGGAGGTTTATTTGGGGAGACCCAGTACTTC
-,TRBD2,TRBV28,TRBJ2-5,CASGAGGAETQYF,TGTGCCAGCGGAGCGGGAGGAGCAGAGACCCAGTACTTC